This section outlines one T cell receptor beta chain sequence together with its context. The data are from a study of blood T cell repertoires in COVID-19. Across the whole study: From the United States, Italy and Spain came samples of acute and convalescent COVID-19.

V lost 0 bases to trimming and J lost 2 bases; unmatched junction nucleotides: 16. The CDR3 length is 20 residues. CDR1 SGHRS and CDR2 YFSETQ come from the germline V gene. Per the original data handling: Amplification of reference gene primers provided the estimated nucleated cell counts. Assay: immunoSEQ multiplex PCR; the TCRdb copy retains only in-frame clones and omits some. That table gives V, J and clone size, and the DNA gave D and trimming. This sample has over 30,000 clones, with more than 60% found just once. This TCR derives from a man older than 75 with active or convalescent COVID-19. The chain links TRBV5-1 to TRBJ2-3, with 9 bases matching TRBD2. Sequencing was carried out using peripheral blood. The CDR3 nucleotides are TGCGCCAGCAGCTTGGTGCCTAGCGGGGTGGGGGGCTCGACCACAGATACGCAGTATTTT. It translates to CASSLVPSGVGGSTTDTQYF.